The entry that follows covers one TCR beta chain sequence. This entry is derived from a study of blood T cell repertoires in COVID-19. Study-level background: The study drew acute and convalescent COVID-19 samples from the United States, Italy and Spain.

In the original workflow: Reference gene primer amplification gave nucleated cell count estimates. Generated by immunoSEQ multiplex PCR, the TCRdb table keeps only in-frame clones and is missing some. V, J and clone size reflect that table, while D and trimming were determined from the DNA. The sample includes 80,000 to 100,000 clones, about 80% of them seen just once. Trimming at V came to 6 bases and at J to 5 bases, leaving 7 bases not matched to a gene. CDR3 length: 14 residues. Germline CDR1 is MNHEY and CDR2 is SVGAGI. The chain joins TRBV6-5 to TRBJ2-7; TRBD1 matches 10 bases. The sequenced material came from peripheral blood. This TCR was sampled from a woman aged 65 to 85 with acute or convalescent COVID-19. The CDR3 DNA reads TGTGCCAGCAGCGAGGACAGGGGGTTCCACGAGCAGTACTTC. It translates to CASSEDRGFHEQYF.